This T cell receptor (beta chain) came from a study of blood T cells in healthy people across ages. Study-wide background: Capture via template switching afforded approximately one barcoded beta molecule per two T cells. Study-wide findings and caveats: Diversity was higher, and naive CD4+ cells more numerous, in long-lived donors than in aged donors. There was a strong correlation between TCR beta diversity and naive T cell percentage.

This clonotype was seen only a few times. Its specificity is not known. This CDR3 is built from 13 residues. Germline CDR1 SNHLY, CDR2 FYNNEI. Trimming removed 8 bases from V and 5 bases from J; junction bases left unmatched: 6. The second PCR ran roughly 7 to 12 cycles with a sample-barcoded 5' primer and J-beta primers. TCRdb redid the calling of the 5' RACE reads with MiXCR, one entry per CDR3 protein. The sample yields over 600,000 distinct CDR3 sequences, around 45% seen once. The TCR comes from a man older than 75 in good health. The rearrangement links TRBV2 to TRBJ2-5; TRBD2 matches 9 bases. Sequenced: blood. The CDR3 region has the DNA TGTGCCAGCGGCGTCCTAGCGGGGGAGACCCAGTACTTC. It specifies CASGVLAGETQYF.